One sample yielded the 3 T cell receptor beta chains listed below, sequenced in a study of blood T cells in healthy people across ages. Using a J-beta primer mix together with a sample-barcoded 5' primer, a second PCR was run for roughly 7 to 12 cycles. Each CDR3 protein gets one entry after TCRdb re-called the 5' RACE reads with MiXCR. The table records more than 800,000 distinct CDR3 sequences, about 28% of them present only once. The sequencing input was blood. These receptor sequences come from a woman of 80 years or more in good health.

On this clonotype: One base away lies a much larger clone, so this may be a sequencing read error. The rearrangement joins TRBV11-2 to TRBJ2-5, with D possibly being TRBD2 (5 bases). The V end lost 0 bases, the J end lost 4 bases, and 9 bases lay between the germline ends. The CDR3 is 14 amino acids. CDR1 and CDR2 (germline): SGHAT, FQNNGV. The CDR3 sequence: CASSLERRSETQYF. In DNA form, the CDR3 reads TGTGCCAGCAGCTTAGAAAGGAGGTCAGAGACCCAGTACTTC.

The table lists this clonotype with many counts. The chain couples TRBV4-2 to TRBJ2-5, with 11 nucleotides matching TRBD2. The CDR3 loop spans 16 amino acids. The junction had 2 bases not matched to a gene; V was cut back by 0 bases and J by 2 bases. The germline gives CDR1 LGHNA, CDR2 YNFKEQ. The CDR3 DNA reads TGTGCCAGCAGCCAAGATCTAGCGGGGGGTCAAGAGACCCAGTACTTC. It is translated as CASSQDLAGGQETQYF.

This clonotype has only a few counts. This chain uses TRBV30 with TRBJ1-2, with unresolved D. Per the germline V gene, CDR1 is GTSNPN and CDR2 is SVGIG (reference sequence). The CDR3 sequence is 13 residues long. V dropped 0 bases and J dropped 5 bases, with 10 bases sitting between them. CDR3 in DNA: TGTGCCTGGAGTGTAGGGCAAGCTTATGGCTACACCTTC. Its protein is CAWSVGQAYGYTF.